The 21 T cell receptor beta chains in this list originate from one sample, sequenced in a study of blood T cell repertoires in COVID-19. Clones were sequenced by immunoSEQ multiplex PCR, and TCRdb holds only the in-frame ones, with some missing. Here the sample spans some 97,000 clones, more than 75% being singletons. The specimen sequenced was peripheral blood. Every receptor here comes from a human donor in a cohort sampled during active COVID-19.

The CDR3 DNA sequence: TGCGCCAGCAGCCTTCGGACTAGCGTCGATACGCAGTATTTT. Translating it yields CASSLRTSVDTQYF. The gene calls are TRBV5-1 and TRBJ2-3, with 9 bases matching TRBD2. The CDR3 sequence is 14 residues long. After removal of 4 bases from V and 6 bases from J, the junction contained 6 bases not matched to a gene. The germline CDR1 and CDR2 sequences are SGHRS and YFSETQ. The full variable domain, with the rest looked up from reference TRBV5-1 and TRBJ2-3, is KAGVTQTPRYLIKTRGQQVTLSCSPISGHRSVSWYQQTPGQGLQFLFEYFSETQRNKGNFPGRFSGRQFSNSRSEMNVSTLELGDSALYLCASSLRTSVDTQYFGPGTRLTVL.

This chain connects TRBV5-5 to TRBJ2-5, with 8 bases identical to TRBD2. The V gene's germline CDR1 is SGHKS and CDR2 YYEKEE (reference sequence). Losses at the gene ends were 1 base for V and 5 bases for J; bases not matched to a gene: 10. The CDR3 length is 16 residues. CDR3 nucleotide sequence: TGTGCCAGCAGCTTGTTTCCGGGACTAGGGGTGGAGACCCAGTACTTC. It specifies CASSLFPGLGVETQYF.

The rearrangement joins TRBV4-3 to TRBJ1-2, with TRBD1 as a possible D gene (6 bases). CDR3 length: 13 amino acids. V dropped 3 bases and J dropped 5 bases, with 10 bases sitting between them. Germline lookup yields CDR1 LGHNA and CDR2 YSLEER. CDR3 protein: CASSHGQRYGYTF. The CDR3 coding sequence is TGCGCCAGCAGCCATGGACAGCGATATGGCTACACCTTC.

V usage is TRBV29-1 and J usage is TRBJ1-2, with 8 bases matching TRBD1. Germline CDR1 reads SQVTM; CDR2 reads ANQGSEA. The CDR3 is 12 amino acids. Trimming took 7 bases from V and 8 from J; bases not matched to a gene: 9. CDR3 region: CSARQGAGGYTF. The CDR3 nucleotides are TGCAGCGCCCGCCAGGGGGCAGGGGGCTACACCTTC.

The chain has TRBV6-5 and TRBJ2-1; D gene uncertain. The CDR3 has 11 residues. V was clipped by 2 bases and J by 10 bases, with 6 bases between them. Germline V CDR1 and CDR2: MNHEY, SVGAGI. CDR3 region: CASSYGWEQFF. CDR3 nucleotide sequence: TGTGCCAGCAGTTACGGCTGGGAGCAGTTCTTC.

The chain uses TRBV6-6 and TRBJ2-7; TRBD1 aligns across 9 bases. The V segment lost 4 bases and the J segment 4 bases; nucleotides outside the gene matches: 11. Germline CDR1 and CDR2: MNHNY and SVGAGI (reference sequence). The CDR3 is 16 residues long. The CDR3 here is CASSSSATGGIYEQYF. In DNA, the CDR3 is TGTGCCAGCAGTTCATCAGCGACAGGGGGTATATACGAGCAGTACTTC.

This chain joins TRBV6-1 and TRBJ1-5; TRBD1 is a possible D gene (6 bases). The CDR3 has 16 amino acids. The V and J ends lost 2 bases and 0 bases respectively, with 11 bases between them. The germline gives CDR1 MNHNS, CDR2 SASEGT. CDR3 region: CASSERGGYSNQPQHF. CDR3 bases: TGTGCCAGCAGTGAAAGAGGGGGATATAGCAATCAGCCCCAGCATTTT.

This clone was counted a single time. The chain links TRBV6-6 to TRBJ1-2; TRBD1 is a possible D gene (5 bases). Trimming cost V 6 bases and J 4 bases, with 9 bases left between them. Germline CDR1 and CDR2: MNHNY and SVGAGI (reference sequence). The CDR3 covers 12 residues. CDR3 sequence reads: CASRTTVYGYTF. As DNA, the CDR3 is TGTGCCAGCAGAACGACAGTCTATGGCTACACCTTC.

Here the CDR3 reads CASSLDGGGYNEQFF. As DNA, the CDR3 is TGCGCCAGCAGCTTGGACGGGGGGGGCTACAATGAGCAGTTCTTC. The chain uses TRBV5-1 and TRBJ2-1; 8 bases line up with TRBD2. V lost 0 bases to trimming and J lost 3 bases; unmatched junction nucleotides: 2. Germline V gives CDR1 SGHRS, CDR2 YFSETQ. The CDR3 has 15 amino acids.

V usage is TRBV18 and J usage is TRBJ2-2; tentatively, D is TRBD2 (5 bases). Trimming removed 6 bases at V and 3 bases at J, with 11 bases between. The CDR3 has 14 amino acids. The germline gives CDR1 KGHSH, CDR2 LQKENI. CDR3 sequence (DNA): TGTGCCAGCTCGTCAACTAGGGACACCGGGGAGCTGTTTTTT. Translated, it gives CASSSTRDTGELFF.

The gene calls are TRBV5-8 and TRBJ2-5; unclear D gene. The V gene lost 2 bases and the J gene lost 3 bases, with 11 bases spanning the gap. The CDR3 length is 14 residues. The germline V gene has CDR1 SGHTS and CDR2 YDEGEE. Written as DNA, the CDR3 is TGTGCCAGCAGCTTTATGACTTTTAAAGAGACCCAGTACTTC. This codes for CASSFMTFKETQYF.

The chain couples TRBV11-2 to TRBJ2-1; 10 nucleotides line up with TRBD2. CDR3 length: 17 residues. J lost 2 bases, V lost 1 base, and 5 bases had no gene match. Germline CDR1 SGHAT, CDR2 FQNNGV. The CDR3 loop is CASSLGLAGAPYNEQFF. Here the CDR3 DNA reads TGTGCCAGCAGCTTAGGTCTAGCGGGGGCCCCCTACAATGAGCAGTTCTTC.

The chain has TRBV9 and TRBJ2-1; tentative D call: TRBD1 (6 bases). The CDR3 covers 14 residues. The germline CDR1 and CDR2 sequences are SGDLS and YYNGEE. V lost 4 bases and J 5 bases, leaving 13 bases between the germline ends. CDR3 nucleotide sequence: TGTGCCAGCAGCCAGGGGCCGCCAAACAATGAGCAGTTCTTC. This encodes CASSQGPPNNEQFF.

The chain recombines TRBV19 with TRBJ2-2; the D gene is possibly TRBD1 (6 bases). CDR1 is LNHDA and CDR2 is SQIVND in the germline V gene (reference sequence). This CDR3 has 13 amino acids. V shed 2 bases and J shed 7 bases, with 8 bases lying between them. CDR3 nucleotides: TGTGCCAGTAGTATAAACAGGGTCGGGGAGCTGTTTTTT. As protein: CASSINRVGELFF.

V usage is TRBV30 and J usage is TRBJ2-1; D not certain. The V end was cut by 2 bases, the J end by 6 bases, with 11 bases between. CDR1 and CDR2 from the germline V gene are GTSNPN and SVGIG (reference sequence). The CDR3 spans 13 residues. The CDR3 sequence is CAWSRRVGNEQFF. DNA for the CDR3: TGTGCCTGGAGTAGACGGGTAGGCAATGAGCAGTTCTTC. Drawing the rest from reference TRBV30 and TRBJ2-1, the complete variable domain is SQTIHQWPATLVQPVGSPLSLECTVEGTSNPNLYWYRQAAGRGLQLLFYSVGIGQISSEVPQNLSASRPQDRQFILSSKKLLLSDSGFYLCAWSRRVGNEQFFGPGTRLTVL.

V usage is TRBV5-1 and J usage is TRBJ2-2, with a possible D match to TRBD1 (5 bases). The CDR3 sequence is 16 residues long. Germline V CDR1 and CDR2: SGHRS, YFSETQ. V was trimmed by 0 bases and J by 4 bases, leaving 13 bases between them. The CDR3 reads CASSLAGQGSTGELFF. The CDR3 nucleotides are TGCGCCAGCAGCTTGGCCGGTCAGGGTAGCACCGGGGAGCTGTTTTTT.

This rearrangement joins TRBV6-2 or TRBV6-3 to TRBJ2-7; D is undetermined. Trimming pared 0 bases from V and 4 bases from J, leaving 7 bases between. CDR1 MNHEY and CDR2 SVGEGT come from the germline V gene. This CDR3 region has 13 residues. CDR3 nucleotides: TGTGCCAGCAGTTACTCCTCTTTGTACGAGCAGTACTTC. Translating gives CASSYSSLYEQYF.

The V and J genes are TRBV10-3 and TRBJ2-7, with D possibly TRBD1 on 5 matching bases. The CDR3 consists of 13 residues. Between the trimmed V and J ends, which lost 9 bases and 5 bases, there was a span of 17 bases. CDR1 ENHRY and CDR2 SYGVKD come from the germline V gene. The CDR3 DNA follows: TGTGCCATGAAAGACAGTACAGGCGACGAGCAGTACTTC. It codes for CAMKDSTGDEQYF.

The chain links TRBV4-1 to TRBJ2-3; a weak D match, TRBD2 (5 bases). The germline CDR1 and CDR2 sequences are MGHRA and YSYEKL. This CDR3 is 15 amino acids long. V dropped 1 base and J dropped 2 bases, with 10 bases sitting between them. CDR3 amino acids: CASSQGGVTTDTQYF. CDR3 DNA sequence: TGCGCCAGCAGCCAAGGGGGAGTCACCACAGATACGCAGTATTTT.

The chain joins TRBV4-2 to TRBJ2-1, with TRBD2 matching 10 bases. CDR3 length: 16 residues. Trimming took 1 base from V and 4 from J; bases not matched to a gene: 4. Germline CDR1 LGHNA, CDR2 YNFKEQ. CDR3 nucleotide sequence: TGTGCCAGCAGCCAAGCTACTAGCGGGGCATACAATGAGCAGTTCTTC. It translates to CASSQATSGAYNEQFF.

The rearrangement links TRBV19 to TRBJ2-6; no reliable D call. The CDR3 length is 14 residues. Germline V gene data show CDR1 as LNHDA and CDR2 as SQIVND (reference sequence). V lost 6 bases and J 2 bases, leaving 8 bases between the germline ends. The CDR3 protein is CASRLHTGANVLTF. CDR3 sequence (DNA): TGTGCCAGTAGGTTGCACACTGGGGCCAACGTCCTGACTTTC. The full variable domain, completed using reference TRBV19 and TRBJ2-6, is DGGITQSPKYLFRKEGQNVTLSCEQNLNHDAMYWYRQDPGQGLRLIYYSQIVNDFQKGDIAEGYSVSREKKESFPLTVTSAQKNPTAFYLCASRLHTGANVLTFGAGSRLTVL.